The 8 T cell receptor beta chains below were found in one sample sequenced in a study of blood T cell repertoires in COVID-19. Profiling relied on immunoSEQ multiplex PCR, and the TCRdb table lists in-frame clones only, not all of them. Found here are about 280,000 clones, around 88% of them singletons; the top ten hold about 5.5%. The sequenced sample was PBMCs or T cells enriched from blood (not recorded which). The receptors were sampled from a woman aged 40 to 50 who had recovered from COVID-19.

CDR3 sequence (DNA): TGTGCCAGCAGTTTGATAGCGGGAGGAGTTTCTTACAATGAGCAGTTCTTC. As protein: CASSLIAGGVSYNEQFF. The chain uses TRBV28 and TRBJ2-1, with 10 bases matching TRBD2. This CDR3 is 17 amino acids long. J lost 4 bases, V lost 3 bases, and 9 bases had no gene match. Germline V CDR1 and CDR2: MDHEN, SYDVKM.

The V call is TRBV19, the J call TRBJ1-5, with a tentative D call TRBD1 (5 bases). Germline-derived CDR1 and CDR2 are LNHDA and SQIVND (reference sequence). The CDR3 sequence is 14 residues long. With 6 bases removed from V and 6 bases from J, the gap between germline ends came to 15 bases. The CDR3 nucleotides read TGTGCCAGTAGGCCTACTCAGGGCGCTCAGCCCCAGCATTTT. Its protein is CASRPTQGAQPQHF.

The V and J genes are TRBV18 and TRBJ1-1, with D perhaps matching TRBD1 (6 bases). The germline V gene has CDR1 KGHSH and CDR2 LQKENI. The V end lost 0 bases, the J end lost 3 bases, and 17 bases lay between the germline ends. The CDR3 loop spans 17 amino acids. Here the CDR3 reads CASSPPAGAGGYTEAFF. CDR3 bases: TGTGCCAGCTCACCACCTGCAGGGGCCGGAGGATACACTGAAGCTTTCTTT.

The V gene is TRBV5-1, the J gene TRBJ1-5, with 7 bases fitting TRBD1. This CDR3 spans 15 amino acids. Germline V lookup: CDR1 SGHRS, CDR2 YFSETQ. V lost 5 bases and J lost 3; bases outside the gene matches: 8. The CDR3 loop is CASSSRDSLNQPQHF. For the CDR3, the DNA is TGCGCCAGCAGTTCCCGGGACAGCCTCAATCAGCCCCAGCATTTT.

This clone was recorded once. The V gene is TRBV7-2, the J gene TRBJ2-1, with TRBD2 identical over 9 bases. The CDR3 is 15 amino acids. The V gene's germline CDR1 is SGHTA and CDR2 FQGNSA. The trim removed 1 base at V and 2 bases at J, leaving 0 bases unmatched. CDR3 in DNA: TGTGCCAGCAGCTTAGGGACTAGCGCCTACAATGAGCAGTTCTTC. This sequence encodes CASSLGTSAYNEQFF.

V usage is TRBV27 and J usage is TRBJ1-4; D remains unclear. The CDR3 has 16 residues. V lost 7 bases to trimming and J lost 2 bases, with 17 bases between them. The germline V gene encodes CDR1 MNHEY and CDR2 SMNVEV (reference sequence). The CDR3 DNA sequence: TGTGCCAGCACAAAATATGGAGGTGGGACTAATGAAAAACTGTTTTTT. This sequence encodes CASTKYGGGTNEKLFF.

This clone was seen once. This sequence joins TRBV7-2 and TRBJ2-1; TRBD2 is a possible D gene (5 bases). This CDR3 spans 15 amino acids. V lost 1 base to trimming and J lost 5 bases, with 12 bases between them. Germline CDR1 is SGHTA and CDR2 is FQGNSA. CDR3: CASSLVTRVNNEQFF. In nucleotides, the CDR3 is TGTGCCAGCAGCTTAGTGACGCGGGTGAACAATGAGCAGTTCTTC.

In its sample, this clone was seen a few times. J is TRBJ2-1 and V is TRBV5-1, with D possibly TRBD1 on 6 matching bases. Trimming removed 2 bases from V and 5 bases from J, with 11 bases in between. The CDR3 sequence is 14 residues long. The germline V gene has CDR1 SGHRS and CDR2 YFSETQ. This CDR3 is CASSLRTENNEQFF. Here the CDR3 DNA reads TGCGCCAGCAGCTTAAGGACAGAAAACAATGAGCAGTTCTTC. Complete variable domain (other parts from reference TRBV5-1 and TRBJ2-1): KAGVTQTPRYLIKTRGQQVTLSCSPISGHRSVSWYQQTPGQGLQFLFEYFSETQRNKGNFPGRFSGRQFSNSRSEMNVSTLELGDSALYLCASSLRTENNEQFFGPGTRLTVL.